The entry below gives a single T cell receptor (beta chain) sequence along with its context. The antigen is not known. CDR1 LNHDA and CDR2 SQIVND come from the germline V gene (reference sequence). This CDR3 spans 13 amino acids. The data are from a study of T cell responses to AZD1222 COVID-19 vaccine. The study, taken as a whole, reports: The study found Spike-specific TCR breadth and depth rose after two AZD1222 doses. In all cases, repertoires were sampled only after the peak T cell response.

Using immunoSEQ multiplex PCR, the repertoire was profiled, and TCRdb retains in-frame clones only, with some absent. This sample has about 110,000 clones, with roughly 88% found just once. Doses given second, at about 4 or about 12 weeks, were pooled. This sample comprised peripheral blood, obtained 28 days after the second AZD1222 dose. The genes are TRBV19 and TRBJ1-1; 12 bases agree with TRBD1. This receptor was taken from an adult who received the AZD1222 COVID-19 vaccine. This chain's CDR3 is CVGDRGQNTEAFF. The CDR3 coding sequence is TGTGTAGGGGACAGGGGGCAGAACACTGAAGCTTTCTTT. The full variable domain, rest sourced from reference TRBV19 and TRBJ1-1, is DGGITQSPKYLFRKEGQNVTLSCEQNLNHDAMYWYRQDPGQGLRLIYYSQIVNDFQKGDIAEGYSVSREKKESFPLTVTSAQKNPTAFYLCVGDRGQNTEAFFGQGTRLTVV.